The source of this T cell receptor beta chain is a study of vaccination effects on CD4 cells after COVID-19. Notes on the study in general: Clones arising from infection and from vaccination showed marked clonal contraction late after vaccination.

This clone was observed a handful of times. Antigen: not known. V was clipped by 0 bases and J by 8 bases, with 18 bases between them. CDR1 and CDR2 (germline): SGHRS, YFSETQ. CDR3 length equals 16 residues. Antigen-specific CD4+ T cells expanded by the ViraFEST assay with viral peptide pools were then sequenced. Researchers isolated CD4+ T cells once about 11 days of culture had elapsed. Replacing half the medium with IL-2 medium was done on days 3 and 7. Sequencing used immunoSEQ multiplex PCR; TCRdb keeps in-frame clones, though not all of them. This table holds tens of thousands of clones, approximately 81% found once.

This TCR was sampled from a human donor who received a COVID-19 vaccine. The chain uses TRBV5-1 and TRBJ1-5, with D possibly TRBD1 on 6 matching bases. The source material was CD4+ T cells from PBMCs cultured with HCoV-229E spike peptides, sampled before COVID-19 vaccination. CDR3 sequence reads: CASSLEGTSQGEPQHF. The CDR3 region has the DNA TGCGCCAGCAGCTTGGAAGGGACATCCCAGGGAGAGCCCCAGCATTTT.